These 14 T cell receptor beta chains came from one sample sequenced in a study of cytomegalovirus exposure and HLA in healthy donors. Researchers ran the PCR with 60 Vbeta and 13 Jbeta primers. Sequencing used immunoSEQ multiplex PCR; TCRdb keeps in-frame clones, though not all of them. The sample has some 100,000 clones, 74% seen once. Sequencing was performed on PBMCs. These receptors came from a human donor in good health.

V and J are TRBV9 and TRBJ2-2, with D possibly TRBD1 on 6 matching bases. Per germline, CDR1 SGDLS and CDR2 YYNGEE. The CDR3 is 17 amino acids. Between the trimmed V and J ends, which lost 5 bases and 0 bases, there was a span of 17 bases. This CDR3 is CASSKFTGLANTGELFF. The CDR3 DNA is TGTGCCAGCAGTAAATTCACAGGGCTTGCGAACACCGGGGAGCTGTTTTTT.

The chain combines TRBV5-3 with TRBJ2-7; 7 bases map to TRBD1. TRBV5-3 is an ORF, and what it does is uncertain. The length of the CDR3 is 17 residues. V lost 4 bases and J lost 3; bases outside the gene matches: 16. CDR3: CARSLLGQANTIYEQYF. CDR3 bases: TGTGCCAGAAGCCTATTAGGACAGGCGAACACAATCTACGAGCAGTACTTC.

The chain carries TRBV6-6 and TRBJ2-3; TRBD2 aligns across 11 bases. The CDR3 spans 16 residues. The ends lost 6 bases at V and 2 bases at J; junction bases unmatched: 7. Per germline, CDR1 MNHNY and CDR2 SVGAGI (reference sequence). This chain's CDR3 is CASSTGTSGSTDTQYF. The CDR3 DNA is TGTGCCAGCAGCACCGGGACTAGCGGATCCACAGATACGCAGTATTTT.

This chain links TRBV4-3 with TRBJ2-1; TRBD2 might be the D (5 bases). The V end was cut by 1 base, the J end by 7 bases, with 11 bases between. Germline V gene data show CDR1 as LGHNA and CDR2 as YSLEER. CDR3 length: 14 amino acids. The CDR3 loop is CASSQAGLPNEQFF. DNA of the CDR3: TGCGCCAGCAGCCAAGCAGGACTGCCTAATGAGCAGTTCTTC.

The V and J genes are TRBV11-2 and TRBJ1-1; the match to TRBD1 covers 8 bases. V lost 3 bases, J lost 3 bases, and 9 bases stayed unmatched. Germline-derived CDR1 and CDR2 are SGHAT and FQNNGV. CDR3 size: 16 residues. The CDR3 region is CASSLEAGGADTEAFF. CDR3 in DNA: TGTGCCAGCAGCTTGGAAGCAGGGGGCGCGGACACTGAAGCTTTCTTT.

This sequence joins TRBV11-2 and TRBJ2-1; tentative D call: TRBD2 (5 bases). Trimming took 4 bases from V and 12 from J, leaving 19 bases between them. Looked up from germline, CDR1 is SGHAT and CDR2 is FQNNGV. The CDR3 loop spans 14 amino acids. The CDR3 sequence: CASSSHQDGIMQFF. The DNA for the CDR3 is TGTGCCAGCAGCTCCCACCAGGACGGGATAATGCAGTTCTTC.

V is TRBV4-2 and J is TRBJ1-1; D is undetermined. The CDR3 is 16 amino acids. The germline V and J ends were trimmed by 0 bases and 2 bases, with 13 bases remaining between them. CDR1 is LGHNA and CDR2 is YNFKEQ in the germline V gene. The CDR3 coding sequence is TGTGCCAGCAGCCAAGAACCGGGTTTAGTCAACACTGAAGCTTTCTTT. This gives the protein CASSQEPGLVNTEAFF.

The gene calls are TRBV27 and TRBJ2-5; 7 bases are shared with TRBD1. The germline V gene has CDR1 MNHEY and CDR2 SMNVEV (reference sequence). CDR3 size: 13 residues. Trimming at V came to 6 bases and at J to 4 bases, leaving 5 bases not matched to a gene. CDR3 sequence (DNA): TGTGCCAGCAGCTTAAACAGGGGAGAGACCCAGTACTTC. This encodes CASSLNRGETQYF.

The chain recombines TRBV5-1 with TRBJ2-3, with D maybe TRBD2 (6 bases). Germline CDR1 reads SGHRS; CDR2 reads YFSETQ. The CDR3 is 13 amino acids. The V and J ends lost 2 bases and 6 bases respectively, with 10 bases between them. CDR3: CASSLRLGDTQYF. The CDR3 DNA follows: TGCGCCAGCAGCTTAAGACTAGGCGATACGCAGTATTTT.

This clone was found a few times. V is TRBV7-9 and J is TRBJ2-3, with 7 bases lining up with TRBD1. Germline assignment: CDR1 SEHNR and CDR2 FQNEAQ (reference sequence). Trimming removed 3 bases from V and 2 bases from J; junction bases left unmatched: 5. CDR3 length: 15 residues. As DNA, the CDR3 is TGTGCCAGCAGCTTGGCCGGGACAGCCACAGATACGCAGTATTTT. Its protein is CASSLAGTATDTQYF.

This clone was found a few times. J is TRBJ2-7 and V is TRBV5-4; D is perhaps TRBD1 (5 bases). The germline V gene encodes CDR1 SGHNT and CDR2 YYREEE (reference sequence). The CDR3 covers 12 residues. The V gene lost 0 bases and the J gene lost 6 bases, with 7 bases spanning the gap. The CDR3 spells CASSLGQIEQYF. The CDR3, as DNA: TGTGCCAGCAGCTTGGGACAGATCGAGCAGTACTTC.

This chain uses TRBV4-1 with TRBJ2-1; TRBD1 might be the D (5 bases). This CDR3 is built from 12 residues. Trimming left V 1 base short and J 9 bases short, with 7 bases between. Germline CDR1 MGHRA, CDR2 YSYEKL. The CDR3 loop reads CASSQGQGEQFF. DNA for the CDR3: TGCGCCAGCAGCCAAGGGCAGGGTGAGCAGTTCTTC.

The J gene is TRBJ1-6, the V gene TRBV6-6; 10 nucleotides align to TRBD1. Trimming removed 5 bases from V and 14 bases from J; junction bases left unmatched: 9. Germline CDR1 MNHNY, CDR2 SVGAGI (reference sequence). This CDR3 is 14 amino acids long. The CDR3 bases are TGTGCCAGCAGTCACCCCCGGGACAGGGGTGCCCTCCACTTT. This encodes CASSHPRDRGALHF.

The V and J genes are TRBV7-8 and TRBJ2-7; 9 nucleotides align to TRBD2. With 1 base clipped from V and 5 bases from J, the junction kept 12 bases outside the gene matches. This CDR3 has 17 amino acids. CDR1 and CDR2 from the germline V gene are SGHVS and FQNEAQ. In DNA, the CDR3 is TGTGCCAGCAGCTTAGAGGTTGCGGGAGGGCCATACGACGAGCAGTACTTC. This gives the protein CASSLEVAGGPYDEQYF.